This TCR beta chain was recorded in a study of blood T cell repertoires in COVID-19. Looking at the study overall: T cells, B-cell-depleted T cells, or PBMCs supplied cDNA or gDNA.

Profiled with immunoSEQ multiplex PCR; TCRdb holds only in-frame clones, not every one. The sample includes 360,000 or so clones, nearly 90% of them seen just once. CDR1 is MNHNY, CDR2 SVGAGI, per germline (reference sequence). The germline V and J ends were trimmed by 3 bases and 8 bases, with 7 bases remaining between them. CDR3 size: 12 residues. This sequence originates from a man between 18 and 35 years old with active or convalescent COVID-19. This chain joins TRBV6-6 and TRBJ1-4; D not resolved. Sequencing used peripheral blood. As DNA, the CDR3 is TGTGCCAGCAGTTATTCGGAGGAAAAACTGTTTTTT. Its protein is CASSYSEEKLFF.